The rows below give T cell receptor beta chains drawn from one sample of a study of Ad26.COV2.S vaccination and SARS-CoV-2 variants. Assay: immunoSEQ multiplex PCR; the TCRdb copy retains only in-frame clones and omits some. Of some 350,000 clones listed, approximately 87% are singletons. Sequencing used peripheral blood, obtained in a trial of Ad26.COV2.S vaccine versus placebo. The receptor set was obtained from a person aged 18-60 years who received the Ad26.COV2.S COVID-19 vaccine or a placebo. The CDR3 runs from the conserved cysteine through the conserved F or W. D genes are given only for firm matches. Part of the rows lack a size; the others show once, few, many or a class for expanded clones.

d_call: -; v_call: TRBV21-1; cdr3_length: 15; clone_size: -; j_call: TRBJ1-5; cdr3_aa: CASSKVRVFNQPQHF; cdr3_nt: TGTGCCAGCAGCAAAGTAAGGGTCTTCAATCAGCCCCAGCATTTT
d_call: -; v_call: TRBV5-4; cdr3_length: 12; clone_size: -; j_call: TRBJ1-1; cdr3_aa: CASSWGGTEAFF; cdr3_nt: TGTGCCAGCAGCTGGGGGGGCACTGAAGCTTTCTTT
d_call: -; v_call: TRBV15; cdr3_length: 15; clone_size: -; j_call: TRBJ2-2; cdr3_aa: CATSQPPWRTGELFF; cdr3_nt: TGTGCCACCAGCCAACCCCCTTGGCGCACCGGGGAGCTGTTTTTT
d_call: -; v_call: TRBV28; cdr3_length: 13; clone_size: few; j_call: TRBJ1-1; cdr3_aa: CASSLSGLVEAFF; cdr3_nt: TGTGCCAGCAGTTTATCAGGTCTCGTCGAAGCTTTCTTT
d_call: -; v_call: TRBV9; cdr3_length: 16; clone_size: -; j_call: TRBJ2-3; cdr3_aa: CASSVLVGESTDTQYF; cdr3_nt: TGTGCCAGCAGCGTATTAGTGGGAGAATCGACAGATACGCAGTATTTT
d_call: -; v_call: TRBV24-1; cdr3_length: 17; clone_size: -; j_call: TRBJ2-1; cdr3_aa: CATSDPRKGSSYNEQFF; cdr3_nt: TGTGCCACCAGTGACCCCCGCAAAGGAAGCTCCTACAATGAGCAGTTCTTC
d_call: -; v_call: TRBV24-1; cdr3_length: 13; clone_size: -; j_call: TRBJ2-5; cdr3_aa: CATSDFQGQTQYF; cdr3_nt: TGTGCCACCAGTGATTTTCAGGGGCAGACCCAGTACTTC
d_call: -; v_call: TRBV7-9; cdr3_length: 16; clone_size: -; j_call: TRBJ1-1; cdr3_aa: CASSFTLQLANTEAFF; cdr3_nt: TGTGCCAGCAGCTTTACACTCCAGCTTGCGAACACTGAAGCTTTCTTT
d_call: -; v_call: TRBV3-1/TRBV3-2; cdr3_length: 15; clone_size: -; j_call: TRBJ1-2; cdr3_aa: CASRARGSPIYGYTF; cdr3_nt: TGTGCCAGCAGGGCGAGGGGATCCCCTATCTATGGCTACACCTTC
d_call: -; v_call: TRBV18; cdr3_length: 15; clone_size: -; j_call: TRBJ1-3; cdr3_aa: CASSPSSSSGNTIYF; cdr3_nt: TGTGCCAGCTCACCATCATCGAGCTCTGGAAACACCATATATTTT
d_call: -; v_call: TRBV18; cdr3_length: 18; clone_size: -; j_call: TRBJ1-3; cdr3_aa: CASSPPIGRTLSGNTIYF; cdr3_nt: TGTGCCAGCTCACCACCGATTGGGCGGACTCTCTCTGGAAACACCATATATTTT
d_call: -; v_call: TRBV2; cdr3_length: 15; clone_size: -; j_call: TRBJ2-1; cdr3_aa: CASTHRGPPDNEQFF; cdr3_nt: TGTGCCAGCACCCACCGGGGGCCCCCTGACAATGAGCAGTTCTTC
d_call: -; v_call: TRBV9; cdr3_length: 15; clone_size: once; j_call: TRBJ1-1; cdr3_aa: CASSGIGGVNTEAFF; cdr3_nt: TGTGCCAGCAGCGGCATAGGGGGGGTGAACACTGAAGCTTTCTTT
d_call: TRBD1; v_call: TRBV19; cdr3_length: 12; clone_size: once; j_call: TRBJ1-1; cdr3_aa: CASGPTGGKAFF; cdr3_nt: TGTGCCAGTGGCCCGACAGGGGGCAAGGCTTTCTTT
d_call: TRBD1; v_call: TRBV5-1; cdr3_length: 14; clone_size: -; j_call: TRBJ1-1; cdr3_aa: CASSFGQGNTEAFF; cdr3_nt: TGCGCCAGCAGCTTTGGACAGGGGAACACTGAAGCTTTCTTT
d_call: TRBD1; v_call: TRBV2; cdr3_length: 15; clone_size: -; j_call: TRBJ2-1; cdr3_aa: CASSDGDSNYNEQFF; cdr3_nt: TGTGCCAGCAGTGATGGGGACAGTAACTACAATGAGCAGTTCTTC
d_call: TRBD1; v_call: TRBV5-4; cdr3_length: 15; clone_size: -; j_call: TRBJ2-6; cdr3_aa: CASSWTGTGANVLTF; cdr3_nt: TGTGCCAGCAGCTGGACAGGGACTGGGGCCAACGTCCTGACTTTC
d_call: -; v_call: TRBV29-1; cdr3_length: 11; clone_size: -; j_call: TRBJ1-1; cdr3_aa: CSAGGDTEAFF; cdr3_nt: TGCAGCGCTGGGGGGGACACTGAAGCTTTCTTT
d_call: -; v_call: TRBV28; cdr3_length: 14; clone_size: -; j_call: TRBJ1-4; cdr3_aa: CASSLSGRVEKLFF; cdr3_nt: TGTGCCAGCAGTTTATCCGGGAGAGTGGAAAAACTGTTTTTT
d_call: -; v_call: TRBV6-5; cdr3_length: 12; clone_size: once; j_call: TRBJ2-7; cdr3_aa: CASSYSGIEQYF; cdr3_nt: TGTGCCAGCAGTTACTCAGGGATCGAGCAGTACTTC
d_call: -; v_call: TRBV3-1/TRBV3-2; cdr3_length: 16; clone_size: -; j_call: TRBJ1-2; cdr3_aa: CASSQVGRLPNYGYTF; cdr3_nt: TGTGCCAGCAGCCAAGTAGGGAGGCTACCTAACTATGGCTACACCTTC
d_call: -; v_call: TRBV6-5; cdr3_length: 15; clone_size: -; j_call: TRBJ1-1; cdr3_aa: CASSYAGAMNTEAFF; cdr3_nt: TGTGCCAGCAGTTACGCAGGGGCCATGAACACTGAAGCTTTCTTT
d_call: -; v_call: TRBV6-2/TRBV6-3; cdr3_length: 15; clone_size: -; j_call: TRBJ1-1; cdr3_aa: CASSYSWRGGTEAFF; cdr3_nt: TGTGCCAGCAGTTACTCGTGGAGGGGAGGGACTGAAGCTTTCTTT